A selection of T cell receptor beta chains follows, all from one sample in a study of metastatic and nonmetastatic thyroid tumors. TCRdb reanalyzed the PCR reads via MiXCR. The table lists 40,000 to 45,000 clones, roughly 3.2% of them singletons. Sequenced material: blood. All receptors come from a female donor with papillary thyroid cancer or a benign thyroid nodule (not recorded which). Some clones in this sample may be carry-over from other donors' samples. Each CDR3 is given with its conserved first and last residue. The order of the fields is clone size, J gene, V gene, D gene, CDR3 protein, CDR3 DNA. D genes are given only for firm matches. Part of the rows lack a size; the others show once, few, many or a class for expanded clones.

few	TRBJ2-1	TRBV11-3	.	CASSLGPLNEQFF	TGTGCCAGCAGCTTAGGGCCCCTCAATGAGCAGTTCTTC
.	TRBJ1-2	TRBV6-2/TRBV6-3	TRBD1	CASSYSGQTYGYTF	TGTGCCAGCAGTTACTCGGGACAGACTTATGGCTACACCTTC
many	TRBJ1-2	TRBV28	TRBD1	CASRNGQGYGYTF	TGTGCCAGCAGGAACGGACAGGGCTATGGCTACACCTTC
few	TRBJ2-1	TRBV20-1	TRBD2	CSASAGTSGYNEQFF	TGCAGTGCTAGCGCCGGGACTAGCGGCTACAATGAGCAGTTCTTC
few	TRBJ2-7	TRBV28	.	CASSGRDRSYEQYF	TGTGCCAGCAGTGGTCGTGACAGGTCCTACGAGCAGTACTTC
few	TRBJ2-3	TRBV6-2/TRBV6-3	.	CASIQMWQGADTQYF	TGTGCCAGCATCCAAATGTGGCAGGGCGCAGATACGCAGTATTTT
few	TRBJ2-1	TRBV2	.	CASSWAGGNEQFF	TGTGCCAGCAGTTGGGCGGGCGGGAATGAGCAGTTCTTC
few	TRBJ2-3	TRBV7-3	TRBD2	CASSFIGRGTTDTQYF	TGTGCCAGCAGCTTCATAGGGCGGGGGACCACAGATACGCAGTATTTT
few	TRBJ1-6	TRBV11-1	.	CASSGTGQYYNSPLHF	TGTGCCAGCAGTGGGACCGGACAGTATTATAATTCACCCCTCCACTTT
medium-sized	TRBJ1-1	TRBV5-1	.	CASSATENTEAFF	TGCGCCAGCAGCGCGACAGAGAACACTGAAGCTTTCTTT
many	TRBJ1-4	TRBV6-1	TRBD1	CASSETGVRTNEKLFF	TGTGCCAGCAGTGAGACAGGGGTGAGGACTAATGAAAAACTGTTTTTT
many	TRBJ2-4	TRBV20-1	TRBD2	CSAREARGGRGGENIQYF	TGCAGTGCTAGAGAGGCACGGGGCGGGAGGGGCGGGGAAAACATTCAGTACTTC
few	TRBJ2-1	TRBV2	TRBD1	CASSDVNRGYNEQFF	TGTGCCAGCAGTGATGTGAACAGGGGGTACAATGAGCAGTTCTTC
many	TRBJ2-2	TRBV19	.	CASSIGATTGELFF	TGTGCCAGTAGTATAGGAGCGACCACCGGGGAGCTGTTTTTT
many	TRBJ2-3	TRBV7-6	.	CASSGHGGRGADTQYF	TGTGCCAGCTCCGGGCATGGCGGGCGAGGAGCAGATACGCAGTATTTT
.	TRBJ1-6	TRBV6-9	TRBD1	CASSFEQGRNSPLHF	TGTGCCAGCAGTTTCGAACAGGGGAGAAATTCACCCCTCCACTTT
.	TRBJ2-7	TRBV27	.	CASSLLETAYYEQYF	TGTGCCAGCAGTTTATTAGAGACAGCCTACTACGAGCAGTACTTC
many	TRBJ2-1	TRBV27	TRBD2	CASSWTGGFSNEQFF	TGTGCCAGCAGTTGGACGGGAGGATTCTCCAATGAGCAGTTCTTC
many	TRBJ2-4	TRBV5-1	.	CASRLTGAKNIQYF	TGCGCCAGCAGGCTGACAGGAGCCAAAAACATTCAGTACTTC
few	TRBJ1-6	TRBV12-3/TRBV12-4	TRBD1	CASIRQGTPLHF	TGTGCCAGCATCCGACAGGGTACACCCCTCCACTTT
many	TRBJ2-1	TRBV24-1	.	CATSHLEGTADYNEQFF	TGTGCCACCAGCCATCTAGAGGGGACGGCCGATTACAATGAGCAGTTCTTC
.	TRBJ1-6	TRBV28	.	CASGADSPLHF	TGTGCCAGCGGGGCTGATTCACCCCTCCACTTT